Following are 30 T cell receptor beta chains from one sample sequenced in a study of T cell clones after liver transplantation. Some clones are missing from TCRdb's copy, which holds only in-frame ones; the method was immunoSEQ multiplex PCR. Of roughly 80,000 clones in the sample, over 80% were seen once. Sequenced here: CD4+ T cells from blood, sampled at the 22-month timepoint. These receptors were obtained from a human patient who received a liver transplant. Part of the T cells may come from the graft donor.

The chain uses TRBV2 and TRBJ2-1, with TRBD2 matching 10 bases. Unmatched junction bases numbered 6, after V lost 5 bases and J lost 8 bases. Germline V gene data show CDR1 as SNHLY and CDR2 as FYNNEI. The CDR3 loop spans 14 amino acids. As DNA, the CDR3 is TGTGCCAGCAGTCGCCAGCGGGGGGGCGATGAGCAGTTCTTC. It is translated as CASSRQRGGDEQFF.

The genes are TRBV5-5 and TRBJ2-1; 10 positions agree with TRBD1. The V and J ends lost 5 bases and 6 bases, in that order; junction bases with no gene match: 5. The CDR3 is 14 residues long. The germline gives CDR1 SGHKS, CDR2 YYEKEE (reference sequence). The CDR3 DNA is TGTGCCAGCAGGGCCGGGACAGGGGTCAATGAGCAGTTCTTC. Its translation: CASRAGTGVNEQFF.

The chain couples TRBV19 to TRBJ2-3; D gene uncertain. Germline CDR1 and CDR2: LNHDA and SQIVND (reference sequence). V was clipped by 1 base and J by 2 bases, with 10 bases between them. The CDR3 is made up of 15 amino acids. The CDR3 nucleotides are TGTGCCAGTAGTATAGGGGCCGACGCCACAGATACGCAGTATTTT. Residues: CASSIGADATDTQYF.

In its sample, this clone was seen once. The chain recombines TRBV7-2 with TRBJ2-3; no definite D call. Germline loops: CDR1 SGHTA, CDR2 FQGNSA. V lost 4 bases to trimming and J lost 5 bases, with 10 bases between them. The CDR3 length is 13 residues. CDR3 sequence (DNA): TGTGCCAGCAGCTCTCTAGGTGTAGATACGCAGTATTTT. This sequence encodes CASSSLGVDTQYF.

The chain has TRBV27 and TRBJ1-1; D is perhaps TRBD1 (5 bases). V lost 6 bases and J 1 base, leaving 9 bases between the germline ends. CDR3 length: 13 amino acids. Per the germline V gene, CDR1 is MNHEY and CDR2 is SMNVEV (reference sequence). The chain's CDR3 is CASSYRQNTEAFF. The CDR3 bases are TGTGCCAGCAGCTACAGGCAGAACACTGAAGCTTTCTTT.

CDR3 loop: CASSLTTGTSSYEQYF. The CDR3 DNA follows: TGTGCCAGCTCGCTAACGACAGGAACCTCTTCCTACGAGCAGTACTTC. The genes are TRBV18 and TRBJ2-7, with D tentatively TRBD1 (6 bases). Germline V gene sequence: CDR1 KGHSH, CDR2 LQKENI. The CDR3 has 16 residues. V lost 6 bases and J lost 1, with 19 bases in between.

This clone was seen more than once but under ten times. The chain links TRBV4-2 to TRBJ2-1, with 9 bases that match TRBD2. Germline CDR1 and CDR2: LGHNA and YNFKEQ. V was pared by 3 bases and J by 8 bases, with 14 bases of the junction left unmatched. The CDR3 extends over 17 amino acids. CDR3 protein: CASSQATAAGGPYEQFF. CDR3 in DNA: TGTGCCAGCAGCCAGGCCACTGCGGCGGGGGGGCCTTATGAGCAGTTCTTC.

The gene calls are TRBV5-3 and TRBJ1-2, with D tentatively TRBD1 (5 bases). TRBV5-3 qualifies as an ORF whose function is uncertain. This CDR3 has 13 residues. The ends were cut back, 1 base at V and 7 bases at J, with 11 bases in the middle. CDR3 sequence reads: CARSLWQGGGYTF. The CDR3, as DNA: TGTGCCAGAAGCTTGTGGCAGGGTGGTGGCTACACCTTC.

This chain joins TRBV6-1 and TRBJ2-2; TRBD1 aligns across 7 bases. CDR1 and CDR2 (germline): MNHNS, SASEGT. This CDR3 has 16 amino acids. The V segment lost 4 bases and the J segment 2 bases; nucleotides outside the gene matches: 7. CDR3 amino acids: CASSGMAGGNTGELFF. CDR3 DNA: TGTGCCAGCAGTGGGATGGCAGGGGGAAACACCGGGGAGCTGTTTTTT.

Only one count was recorded for this clone. V and J are TRBV5-1 and TRBJ1-2; D gene unclear. The ends were cut back, 0 bases at V and 3 bases at J, with 12 bases in the middle. This CDR3 is built from 15 residues. Looked up from germline, CDR1 is SGHRS and CDR2 is YFSETQ. DNA of the CDR3: TGCGCCAGCAGCTTGGTTGATTCAGATTACTATGGCTACACCTTC. Translated, it gives CASSLVDSDYYGYTF. The entire variable domain, with the rest obtained from reference TRBV5-1 and TRBJ1-2, is as follows: KAGVTQTPRYLIKTRGQQVTLSCSPISGHRSVSWYQQTPGQGLQFLFEYFSETQRNKGNFPGRFSGRQFSNSRSEMNVSTLELGDSALYLCASSLVDSDYYGYTFGSGTRLTVV.

This clone came up a few times. V usage is TRBV2 and J usage is TRBJ1-4, with a weak D call TRBD2 (5 bases). The end of the DNA aligns better with TRBJ2-2, so the J call may be wrong. The CDR3 runs to 10 residues. Germline CDR1 reads SNHLY; CDR2 reads FYNNEI. This CDR3 is CASWGEELFF. The CDR3 DNA is TGTGCCAGCTGGGGAGAGGAGCTGTTTTTT.

J is TRBJ2-7 and V is TRBV28; 7 bases map to TRBD1. The CDR3 is 14 residues long. Unmatched junction bases numbered 10, after V lost 6 bases and J lost 5 bases. Per germline, CDR1 MDHEN and CDR2 SYDVKM. The CDR3 spells CASSPTDRAHEQYF. In DNA form, the CDR3 reads TGTGCCAGCAGCCCGACAGACAGGGCCCACGAGCAGTACTTC.

This clone was counted a single time. V usage is TRBV19 and J usage is TRBJ2-5; D may be TRBD2 (6 bases). CDR1 and CDR2 (germline): LNHDA, SQIVND (reference sequence). This CDR3 is built from 15 residues. The V gene lost 5 bases and the J gene lost 4 bases, with 17 bases spanning the gap. CDR3 sequence reads: CASSSVGGLAETQYF. The CDR3 region has the DNA TGTGCCAGTAGTTCCGTCGGGGGTCTCGCAGAGACCCAGTACTTC. The entire variable domain, with the rest obtained from reference TRBV19 and TRBJ2-5, is as follows: DGGITQSPKYLFRKEGQNVTLSCEQNLNHDAMYWYRQDPGQGLRLIYYSQIVNDFQKGDIAEGYSVSREKKESFPLTVTSAQKNPTAFYLCASSSVGGLAETQYFGPGTRLLVL.

CDR3 residues: CASSILAFSGNNEQFF. CDR3 DNA sequence: TGTGCCAGTAGTATTCTGGCTTTTAGCGGGAACAATGAGCAGTTCTTC. J is TRBJ2-1 and V is TRBV19; 8 bases match TRBD2. V shed 3 bases, J shed 5 bases, and the junction held 9 bases outside the gene matches. The CDR3 is made up of 16 amino acids. Per germline, CDR1 LNHDA and CDR2 SQIVND (reference sequence).

Remarks on this clone: This specimen includes other DNA sequences encoding the same CDR3. The chain has TRBV6-5 and TRBJ1-5; 7 positions agree with TRBD1. V trimming: 6 bases; J trimming: 0 bases; junction bases outside the gene matches: 2. The CDR3 runs 14 residues. Germline V gives CDR1 MNHEY, CDR2 SVGAGI. DNA of the CDR3: TGTGCCAGCAGGCGGGACAGTAGCAATCAGCCCCAGCATTTT. Translated, it gives CASRRDSSNQPQHF.

This sequence joins TRBV28 and TRBJ1-5, with D unclear. The CDR3 has 12 residues. CDR1 is MDHEN, CDR2 SYDVKM, per germline. V was pared by 3 bases and J by 3 bases, with 3 bases between. The CDR3, as DNA: TGTGCCAGCAGTTTTTACAATCAGCCCCAGCATTTT. Translation gives CASSFYNQPQHF.

The V and J genes are TRBV20-1 and TRBJ1-2, with D unresolved. Trimming shortened V by 5 bases and J by 4 bases, and 8 bases separated the two germline ends. The CDR3 runs to 11 residues. CDR1 is DFQATT and CDR2 is SNEGSKA in the germline V gene (reference sequence). The CDR3 DNA follows: TGCAGTGCTCCAGTTCGCTATGGCTACACCTTC. Protein sequence: CSAPVRYGYTF.

The chain employs TRBV6-4 and TRBJ1-6; D unresolved. V shed 0 bases and J shed 6 bases, with 12 bases lying between them. Germline lookup yields CDR1 MRHNA and CDR2 SNTAGT. The CDR3 sequence is 16 residues long. The CDR3 reads CASSDSYREGNSPLHF. DNA of the CDR3: TGTGCCAGCAGTGACTCGTATAGGGAGGGTAATTCACCCCTCCACTTT.

The genes are TRBV30 and TRBJ2-7; the match to TRBD2 covers 8 bases. Germline V gene data show CDR1 as GTSNPN and CDR2 as SVGIG (reference sequence). Trimming took 1 base from V and 6 from J; bases not matched to a gene: 5. The CDR3 loop spans 13 amino acids. The CDR3 bases are TGTGCCTGGAGTGGGAGGCGGGAGGTCGAGCAGTACTTC. It is translated as CAWSGRREVEQYF.

J is TRBJ1-2 and V is TRBV29-1, with a possible D match to TRBD1 (6 bases). The CDR3 extends over 13 amino acids. Per the germline V gene, CDR1 is SQVTM and CDR2 is ANQGSEA. Trimming left V 3 bases short and J 6 bases short, with 14 bases between. This CDR3 reads CSVDGQGWNGYTF. The CDR3 DNA reads as TGCAGCGTTGACGGCCAGGGGTGGAATGGCTACACCTTC.

The chain recombines TRBV9 with TRBJ2-2, with D tentatively TRBD2 (5 bases). V lost 3 bases and J lost 0, with 9 bases in between. The CDR3 spans 15 residues. Germline-derived CDR1 and CDR2 are SGDLS and YYNGEE. The CDR3 coding sequence is TGTGCCAGCAGCGGGACTCTCGCGAACACCGGGGAGCTGTTTTTT. Protein sequence: CASSGTLANTGELFF.

J is TRBJ2-3 and V is TRBV4-3, with 7 bases fitting TRBD2. From germline, CDR1 is LGHNA and CDR2 YSLEER. V trimming: 4 bases; J trimming: 4 bases; junction bases outside the gene matches: 8. This CDR3 contains 15 residues. The CDR3 DNA is TGCGCCAGCAGCCGGAGGAGCGGGACGGCAGATACGCAGTATTTT. Amino acids: CASSRRSGTADTQYF.

The chain carries TRBV19 and TRBJ2-2; no definite D call. This CDR3 is built from 11 residues. V was shortened by 4 bases and J by 5 bases, with 2 bases between the two germline ends. The germline CDR1 and CDR2 sequences are LNHDA and SQIVND (reference sequence). CDR3 region: CASSSTGELFF. CDR3 nucleotides: TGTGCCAGTAGTAGTACCGGGGAGCTGTTTTTT.

V gene TRBV7-6 combines with J gene TRBJ1-6; D is unresolved. This CDR3 has 15 amino acids. CDR1 SGHVS and CDR2 FNYEAQ come from the germline V gene. The germline V and J ends were trimmed by 0 bases and 8 bases, with 11 bases remaining between them. The CDR3 DNA sequence: TGTGCCAGCAGCTTAGCTGGGGTAGCGGATTCACCCCTCCACTTT. Protein sequence: CASSLAGVADSPLHF.

V gene TRBV7-9 combines with J gene TRBJ2-7; D unclear. Germline loops: CDR1 SEHNR, CDR2 FQNEAQ (reference sequence). This CDR3 is built from 12 residues. The V and J ends lost 5 bases and 3 bases respectively, with 8 bases between them. The DNA of the CDR3 is TGTGCCAGCAGCAACATAATCTACGAGCAGTACTTC. Translated: CASSNIIYEQYF.

This clone was observed a single time. This chain joins TRBV7-3 and TRBJ1-1; D unclear. Trimming took 1 base from V and 2 from J, leaving 8 bases between them. Germline V CDR1 and CDR2: SGHTA, FQGTGA. This CDR3 comprises 14 residues. The CDR3 bases are TGTGCCAGCAGCTTAAGCGGTTTAAACACTGAAGCTTTCTTT. As protein: CASSLSGLNTEAFF.

This clone showed up just a few times. V is TRBV5-6 and J is TRBJ2-3; TRBD2 is a possible D gene (6 bases). Trimming shortened V by 4 bases and J by 1 base, and 13 bases separated the two germline ends. CDR3 length equals 15 residues. CDR1 is SGHDT, CDR2 YYEEEE, per germline. As DNA, the CDR3 is TGTGCCAGCAGCCAGGTGGAGGGTGGCACAGATACGCAGTATTTT. It is translated as CASSQVEGGTDTQYF.

The V and J genes are TRBV19 and TRBJ1-5; 7 bases align to TRBD1. CDR3 length equals 13 residues. Germline lookup yields CDR1 LNHDA and CDR2 SQIVND (reference sequence). V lost 3 bases, J lost 6 bases, and 2 bases stayed unmatched. In DNA, the CDR3 is TGTGCCAGTAGTATCGACAGGGTTCAGCCCCAGCATTTT. Translated, it gives CASSIDRVQPQHF.

Here the CDR3 reads CASSQDPRGNYGYTF. DNA for the CDR3: TGTGCCAGCAGCCAGGACCCACGAGGGAACTATGGCTACACCTTC. The gene calls are TRBV4-2 and TRBJ1-2; D is ambiguous. Looked up from germline, CDR1 is LGHNA and CDR2 is YNFKEQ. The CDR3 covers 15 residues. Trimming left V 3 bases short and J 2 bases short, with 13 bases between.

The genes are TRBV28 and TRBJ1-1; D is possibly TRBD1 (6 bases). The germline V gene has CDR1 MDHEN and CDR2 SYDVKM. The germline V and J ends were trimmed by 4 bases and 7 bases, with 16 bases remaining between them. The CDR3 has 14 amino acids. The CDR3 region is CASSSAGAGGEAFF. Written as DNA, the CDR3 is TGTGCCAGCAGTTCCGCGGGGGCCGGCGGTGAAGCTTTCTTT.